These T cell receptor beta chains were read from a single sample in a study of monozygotic twins with inflammatory bowel disease. Reprocessing the 5' RACE reads, TCRdb reports a single entry for every CDR3 protein and omits DNA. This repertoire includes about 160,000 distinct CDR3 sequences. The sample consisted of blood. The receptor source for this set is a human donor with ulcerative colitis or Crohn's disease, or a healthy co-twin of an affected twin (not recorded which). Both conserved end residues are part of each CDR3.

J	V	CDR3
TRBJ2-1	TRBV4-3	CASSQDRTSGRRQFF
TRBJ1-6	TRBV12-3/TRBV12-4	CASSIWGSSYNSPLHF
TRBJ2-5	TRBV18	CASSPPYRGETQYF
TRBJ2-6	TRBV3-1	CASSLGRGAGANVLTF
TRBJ2-5	TRBV9	CANSSRTGVGETQYF
TRBJ2-1	TRBV4-3	CASSQGTGRNNEQFF
TRBJ1-2	TRBV7-2	CASSLVTGIGSGYTF
TRBJ1-1	TRBV4-1	CASSQLAVRNTEAFF
TRBJ1-1	TRBV5-1	CASSLGDRNTEAFF
TRBJ2-5	TRBV15	CATSRDPGGAATEETQYF
TRBJ1-5	TRBV12-3/TRBV12-4	CASSLVGRAPAQGSQHF
TRBJ2-7	TRBV11-3	CASSEGSRDIFGYEQYF
TRBJ2-3	TRBV24-1	CAASAGEAHNTQYF
TRBJ1-5	TRBV6-1	CASYTGTYSGSNQPQHF
TRBJ1-4	TRBV5-1	CASSLASRDEDEKLFF
TRBJ1-5	TRBV28	CASSFTGRGQPQHF
TRBJ1-2	TRBV7-3	CASKLNVDRGRRTNYGYTF
TRBJ2-1	TRBV12-3/TRBV12-4	CASSYISGRSYNEQFF
TRBJ2-3	TRBV5-1	CASQQGGSTDTQYF
TRBJ1-2	TRBV20-1	CSARDPLTGYDGYGYTF
TRBJ2-3	TRBV11-2	CASSLVGRTDTQYF
TRBJ1-3	TRBV25-1	CASSPPAGWAGNTIYF
TRBJ2-3	TRBV19	CASLSDGSSTDTQYF
TRBJ2-5	TRBV10-3	CAISETGLAETQYF
TRBJ2-7	TRBV18	CASSPNPGGAAYEQYF
TRBJ1-1	TRBV25-1	CASSAGTGRNTEAFF
TRBJ2-4	TRBV5-1	CASSLAPRDRDQIAKNIQYF
TRBJ1-1	TRBV5-1	CASSLVAGNTEAFF
TRBJ2-1	TRBV10-3	CAISGEGGSSPYNEQFF
TRBJ2-1	TRBV20-1	CSAPLRGNHNEQFF
TRBJ1-6	TRBV7-9	CASSLVVGTDHYSPLHF
TRBJ2-1	TRBV7-2	CASRRDREISGEQFF
TRBJ1-2	TRBV28	CASSSAGIFIGYTF
TRBJ2-6	TRBV7-9	CASSVGGAGANVLTF
TRBJ1-2	TRBV29-1	CSVVSGRMRGYTF
TRBJ1-1	TRBV10-2	CASRVTGANTEAFF
TRBJ2-7	TRBV20-1	CSAPSPAYEQYF
TRBJ2-3	TRBV27	CASSFEGGASPDTQYF
TRBJ1-4	TRBV14	CASSQDIRENEKLFF
TRBJ2-1	TRBV27	CASSKGGVNEQFF
TRBJ1-2	TRBV10-2	CASGAEGWVGYGYTF